The clone carrying this T cell receptor (beta chain) was observed at least ten times. As for time point: sample taken at primary tumor resection. Unsorted samples of tumor, nontumor lung or frozen PBMC had their whole RNA sequenced. The roughly 79 donors had untreated early-stage non-small cell lung cancer. Every TCR cDNA molecule bore a unique molecular identifier. One entry per CDR3 protein results from TCRdb running MiXCR on the 5' RACE reads. The sample has about 20,000 distinct CDR3 sequences, 15% to 20% seen once; the top ten hold about 14%. The source of the sample is a study of spatial heterogeneity in lung cancer. Per the germline V gene, CDR1 is MNHNS and CDR2 is SASEGT. V was cut by 6 bases and J by 8 bases, with 13 bases left in between. There are 12 residues in the CDR3.

This clonotype originated in a male donor with early-stage non-small cell lung cancer. The sample in question was PBMCs, obtained at surgery. V usage is TRBV6-1 and J usage is TRBJ1-1; D is perhaps TRBD1 (6 bases). CDR3 nucleotide sequence: TGTGCCAGCAGATCCGGGGGCAGGGAAGCTTTCTTT. Translated, it gives CASRSGGREAFF.